Below, 30 T cell receptor beta chains from the same sample are listed, as sequenced in a study of early T cells in non-severe SARS-CoV-2 infection. Each CDR3 protein is one row after TCRdb ran MiXCR on the 5' RACE reads. The sample lists 30,000 to 40,000 distinct CDR3 sequences; under 6% were seen once. The sequenced sample consisted of whole blood. Receptor source: an adult who was a healthcare worker with PCR-confirmed SARS-CoV-2 infection or an uninfected control (not recorded which).

This clonotype was recorded many times. The chain joins TRBV7-3 to TRBJ2-3; D is tentatively TRBD1 or TRBD2 (5 bases each). This CDR3 region has 14 residues. The V gene's germline CDR1 is SGHTA and CDR2 FQGTGA. Deletions cut 5 bases from V and 2 bases from J, with 11 bases between. In DNA form, the CDR3 reads TGTGCCAGCAGCCCCGGGGCACTCACAGATACGCAGTATTTT. Its protein product is CASSPGALTDTQYF.

This clonotype was recorded many times. V is TRBV5-1 and J is TRBJ2-1; TRBD2 matches at 7 bases. From germline, CDR1 is SGHRS and CDR2 YFSETQ. This CDR3 is 15 amino acids long. Germline trimming cut 0 bases from V and 4 bases from J; bases unmatched to any gene: 4. CDR3 region: CASSLGLAVYNEQFF. The CDR3 bases are TGCGCCAGCAGCTTGGGTCTAGCGGTTTACAATGAGCAGTTCTTC.

Worth noting for this clonotype: Lacking the conserved final phenylalanine or tryptophan, this CDR3 likely reflects a read error. V usage is TRBV20-1 and J usage is TRBJ2-7; unclear D gene. V gave up 3 bases and J gave up 6 bases, with 9 bases separating them. The CDR3 has 11 residues. Per the germline V gene, CDR1 is DFQATT and CDR2 is SNEGSKA (reference sequence). CDR3 coding DNA: TGCAGTGCTAGTAATAACCGCGAGCAGTACCTC. This translates into CSASNNREQYL.

At least ten counts were recorded for this clonotype. The chain has TRBV28 and TRBJ2-7; TRBD2 matches 9 bases. The J segment lost 6 bases and the V segment lost 6 bases, leaving 9 bases of the junction unmatched. Germline loops: CDR1 MDHEN, CDR2 SYDVKM. The CDR3 spans 14 residues. The CDR3 sequence is CASRPHSGRIEQYV. The CDR3 coding sequence is TGTGCCAGCAGACCCCATAGCGGGAGAATCGAGCAGTACGTC.

This clonotype was detected ten times or more. The V call is TRBV6-4, the J call TRBJ1-5, with no clear D. CDR3 length equals 13 residues. Trimming took 6 bases from V and 9 from J, leaving 15 bases between them. Per germline, CDR1 MRHNA and CDR2 SNTAGT. The chain's CDR3 is CASSRDPLRPQHF. Here the CDR3 DNA reads TGTGCCAGCAGCCGAGACCCCTTAAGGCCCCAGCATTTT.

Ten or more counts support this clonotype. The chain links TRBV6-2 or TRBV6-3 to TRBJ2-1, with D hard to call. This CDR3 has 15 residues. Trimming pared 8 bases from V and 1 base from J, leaving 15 bases between. Germline V gene lookup returns CDR1 MNHEY and CDR2 SVGEGT. The CDR3, as DNA: TGTGCCAGCCGACCAAGGATAGGGTCCTACAATGAGCAGTTCTTC. It is translated as CASRPRIGSYNEQFF.

V is TRBV28 and J is TRBJ1-1; the D is unclear. Trimming took 6 bases from V and 0 from J, leaving 11 bases between them. The germline V gene encodes CDR1 MDHEN and CDR2 SYDVKM. This CDR3 has 14 amino acids. The CDR3 sequence: CASRREPMNTEAFF. Here the CDR3 DNA reads TGTGCCAGCAGACGAGAACCCATGAACACTGAAGCTTTCTTT.

The sample holds many counts of this clonotype. The chain has TRBV7-9 and TRBJ2-2, with D perhaps TRBD1 or TRBD2 (5 bases each). Germline CDR1 SEHNR, CDR2 FQNEAQ (reference sequence). The V end lost 6 bases, the J end lost 5 bases, and 13 bases lay between the germline ends. The CDR3 spans 14 residues. The CDR3: CASRKKGETGELFF. DNA of the CDR3: TGTGCCAGCAGGAAAAAAGGGGAGACCGGGGAGCTGTTTTTT.

This clonotype showed up many times. The chain joins TRBV20-1 to TRBJ2-1; TRBD1 might be the D (5 bases). Trimming cost V 2 bases and J 9 bases, with 8 bases left between them. Germline loops: CDR1 DFQATT, CDR2 SNEGSKA (reference sequence). CDR3 length: 11 amino acids. The DNA for the CDR3 is TGCAGTGCTAGAATAGGGGCTGAGCAGTTCTTC. Protein product: CSARIGAEQFF.

This clonotype was observed at least ten times. This chain connects TRBV20-1 to TRBJ2-3; D remains unclear. CDR1 and CDR2 from the germline V gene are DFQATT and SNEGSKA (reference sequence). This CDR3 region has 11 residues. V was pared by 6 bases and J by 6 bases, with 10 bases between. This chain's CDR3 is CSAEVSDTQYF. DNA for the CDR3: TGCAGTGCAGAGGTATCGGATACGCAGTATTTT.

This clonotype was seen many times. The chain combines TRBV15 with TRBJ2-3, with D hard to call. Germline assignment: CDR1 LNHNV and CDR2 YYDKDF (reference sequence). V was cut by 3 bases and J by 2 bases, with 9 bases left in between. This CDR3 has 14 residues. This CDR3 is CATSSPLNTDTQYF. DNA for the CDR3: TGTGCCACCAGCAGTCCTCTAAACACAGATACGCAGTATTTT.

This clonotype was seen repeatedly, ten times or more. V is TRBV29-1 and J is TRBJ2-3; the D is unclear. This CDR3 contains 10 residues. The ends were cut back, 4 bases at V and 6 bases at J, with 5 bases in the middle. Germline loops: CDR1 SQVTM, CDR2 ANQGSEA. The CDR3 bases are TGCAGCGTTGTTTCTGATACGCAGTATTTT. It codes for CSVVSDTQYF.

This clonotype was observed a few times. The rearrangement uses TRBV2 and TRBJ2-3; 10 nucleotides agree with TRBD2. The CDR3 contains 16 residues. V lost 6 bases and J lost 4; bases outside the gene matches: 10. CDR1 is SNHLY, CDR2 FYNNEI, per germline. The CDR3 region has the DNA TGTGCCAGCAGCCGTCTAGCGGGAGATCCGGCAGATACGCAGTATTTT. This translates into CASSRLAGDPADTQYF.

The chain joins TRBV12-3 or TRBV12-4 to TRBJ2-1; tentative D call: TRBD2 (6 bases). The CDR3 runs to 12 residues. Trimming took off 6 bases at V and 6 bases at J, with 9 bases between the two ends. The CDR3 DNA reads as TGTGCCAGCAGGGGACTCCCCAATGAGCAGTTCTTC. Residues: CASRGLPNEQFF.

This clonotype was detected ten times or more. V and J are TRBV7-2 and TRBJ2-6, with D perhaps assigned TRBD1 or TRBD2 (5 bases each). The length of the CDR3 is 16 residues. CDR1 is SGHTA and CDR2 is FQGNSA in the germline V gene. V dropped 2 bases and J dropped 1 base, with 9 bases sitting between them. The CDR3, as DNA: TGTGCCAGCAGCTTATCCGAGGGGTCTGGGGCCAACGTCCTGACTTTC. This encodes CASSLSEGSGANVLTF.

At least ten counts were recorded for this clonotype. This chain connects TRBV28 to TRBJ2-7, with D uncertain. The CDR3 sequence is 14 residues long. Germline V CDR1 and CDR2: MDHEN, SYDVKM. CDR3 residues: CSGSFYRAPAEQYF. The CDR3 bases are TGTTCTGGCAGTTTTTATAGGGCCCCAGCCGAGCAGTACTTC.

This clonotype was counted at least ten times. The rearrangement uses TRBV24-1 and TRBJ2-6; TRBD2 might be the D (5 bases). This CDR3 comprises 14 residues. Germline lookup yields CDR1 KGHDR and CDR2 SFDVKD. V was shortened by 4 bases and J by 4 bases, with 7 bases between the two germline ends. CDR3 nucleotides: TGTGCCACCAGTGACGGGATCGGGGCCAACGTCCTGACTTTC. Translating gives CATSDGIGANVLTF.

This clonotype was recorded a few times. This chain connects TRBV4-3 to TRBJ1-1; 8 nucleotides line up with TRBD1. From germline, CDR1 is LGHNA and CDR2 YSLEER. Losses at the gene ends were 1 base for V and 5 bases for J; bases not matched to a gene: 6. CDR3 length equals 15 residues. CDR3 region: CASSQGGTGVTEAFF. CDR3 nucleotide sequence: TGCGCCAGCAGCCAAGGGGGGACAGGTGTTACTGAAGCTTTCTTT.

This clonotype was counted many times. This chain links TRBV20-1 with TRBJ1-5; 9 nucleotides align to TRBD1. V shed 6 bases, J shed 4 bases, and the junction held 7 bases outside the gene matches. Germline V gene lookup returns CDR1 DFQATT and CDR2 SNEGSKA (reference sequence). The CDR3 has 14 amino acids. CDR3 loop: CSAASGQGNQPQHF. CDR3 nucleotide sequence: TGCAGTGCCGCATCGGGACAGGGAAATCAGCCCCAGCATTTT.

This clonotype was recorded at least ten times. J is TRBJ2-7 and V is TRBV11-2, with D perhaps TRBD2 (5 bases). CDR1 is SGHAT, CDR2 FQNNGV, per germline. The CDR3 is made up of 16 amino acids. The V gene lost 3 bases and the J gene lost 3 bases, with 18 bases spanning the gap. The CDR3 DNA sequence: TGTGCCAGCAGCTTGGGTCTGCAGAGCGGAAACTACGAGCAGTACTTC. It encodes CASSLGLQSGNYEQYF.

This clonotype was observed many times. The CDR3 nucleotides read TGTGCCAGCAGCCCATCCGGGACAGGCTATAATTCACCCCTCCACTTT. This encodes CASSPSGTGYNSPLHF. The chain joins TRBV11-2 to TRBJ1-6; 8 positions match TRBD1. This CDR3 is 16 amino acids long. CDR1 SGHAT and CDR2 FQNNGV come from the germline V gene. V dropped 5 bases and J dropped 3; count of bases not matched to a gene: 6.

This clonotype was observed many times. This chain uses TRBV30 with TRBJ1-2, with TRBD1 matching 7 bases. V lost 0 bases, J lost 13 bases, and 11 bases stayed unmatched. This CDR3 contains 13 residues. Germline lookup yields CDR1 GTSNPN and CDR2 SVGIG (reference sequence). CDR3 sequence: CAWSVSGEGARTF. CDR3 in DNA: TGTGCCTGGAGTGTTTCGGGTGAGGGGGCGCGCACCTTC.

This clonotype was counted at least ten times. J is TRBJ1-1 and V is TRBV6-2 or TRBV6-3; D gene ambiguous. Germline CDR1 is MNHEY and CDR2 is SVGEGT. The length of the CDR3 is 14 residues. V was cut by 6 bases and J by 7 bases, with 18 bases left in between. DNA of the CDR3: TGTGCCAGCAGCCAACCCGGGGAATGGGTTGAAGCTTTCTTT. Translation gives CASSQPGEWVEAFF.

The sample holds many counts of this clonotype. J is TRBJ1-5 and V is TRBV12-3 or TRBV12-4; TRBD1 matches at 8 bases. With V trimmed by 5 bases and J by 6 bases, 12 bases remained unmatched. The CDR3 contains 16 residues. CDR3 DNA sequence: TGTGCCAGCAGTACGACCCCCGGACAGGGCGGTCAGCCCCAGCATTTT. Encoded protein: CASSTTPGQGGQPQHF.

This clonotype has ten or more counts. The genes are TRBV12-3 or TRBV12-4 and TRBJ2-6; D unresolved. The V end was cut by 6 bases, the J end by 0 bases, with 9 bases between. The CDR3 contains 15 residues. Here the CDR3 reads CASRLDISGANVLTF. The CDR3 DNA sequence: TGTGCCAGCAGACTTGACATCTCTGGGGCCAACGTCCTGACTTTC.

This clonotype showed up many times. The chain carries TRBV4-1 and TRBJ2-2; 15 nucleotides line up with TRBD2. Germline V gene data show CDR1 as MGHRA and CDR2 as YSYEKL. This CDR3 region has 18 residues. Unmatched junction bases numbered 5, after V lost 0 bases and J lost 6 bases. CDR3 coding DNA: TGCGCCAGCAGCCAAGAGGGACTAGCGGGAGGCATGGCCGGGGAGCTGTTTTTT. This gives the protein CASSQEGLAGGMAGELFF.

In its sample, this clonotype was seen many times. V gene TRBV6-6 combines with J gene TRBJ2-1; 9 nucleotides align to TRBD2. V trimming: 8 bases; J trimming: 3 bases; junction bases outside the gene matches: 8. This CDR3 is 15 amino acids long. Germline V gene lookup returns CDR1 MNHNY and CDR2 SVGAGI (reference sequence). The CDR3 reads CASQGREGNYNEQFF. The CDR3 DNA is TGTGCCAGCCAGGGGCGGGAGGGAAACTACAATGAGCAGTTCTTC.

This clonotype was seen ten or more times. This chain links TRBV13 with TRBJ1-6; the match to TRBD1 covers 7 bases. V lost 4 bases, J lost 7 bases, and 7 bases stayed unmatched. This CDR3 has 15 amino acids. Germline CDR1 reads PRHDT; CDR2 reads FYEKMQ (reference sequence). The CDR3 DNA sequence: TGTGCCAGCAGCTCACGGTTGACAGGGAATTCACCCCTCCACTTT. This translates into CASSSRLTGNSPLHF.

The chain combines TRBV7-9 with TRBJ2-2; D might be TRBD1 or TRBD2, each matching 5 bases. Germline CDR1 reads SEHNR; CDR2 reads FQNEAQ (reference sequence). The CDR3 has 15 residues. V lost 5 bases to trimming and J lost 5 bases, with 15 bases between them. The CDR3 coding sequence is TGTGCCAGCAGCCCCTCCGGGACGGGTACCGGGGAGCTGTTTTTT. Translated: CASSPSGTGTGELFF.

This clonotype was observed at least ten times. The V gene is TRBV28, the J gene TRBJ2-6; D unclear. CDR3 length equals 14 residues. Germline lookup yields CDR1 MDHEN and CDR2 SYDVKM. V was cut by 8 bases and J by 5 bases, with 13 bases left in between. The CDR3 loop is CASQNSHRANVLTF. The CDR3, as DNA: TGTGCCAGCCAAAACAGTCATAGGGCCAACGTCCTGACTTTC.